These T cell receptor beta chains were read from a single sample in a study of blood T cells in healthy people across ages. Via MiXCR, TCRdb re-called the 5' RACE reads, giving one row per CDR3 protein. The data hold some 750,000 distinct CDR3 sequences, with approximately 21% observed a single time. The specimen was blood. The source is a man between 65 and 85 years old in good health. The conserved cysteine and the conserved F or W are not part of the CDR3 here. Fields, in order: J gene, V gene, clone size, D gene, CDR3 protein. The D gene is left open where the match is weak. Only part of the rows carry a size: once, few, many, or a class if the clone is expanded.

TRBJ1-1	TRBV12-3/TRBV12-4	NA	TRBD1	ASSDPRARGRGTEAF
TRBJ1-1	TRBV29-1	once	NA	SVRGSRDAQWAF
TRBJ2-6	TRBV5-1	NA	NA	ASSSDSFGANVLT
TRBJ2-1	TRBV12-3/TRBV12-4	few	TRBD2	ASSESGVGEQF
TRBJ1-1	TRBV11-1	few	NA	ASSYASGEPNTEAF
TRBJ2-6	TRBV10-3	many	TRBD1	AISRTGRSGANVLT
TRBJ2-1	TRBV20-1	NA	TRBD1	SARKTGTDEQF
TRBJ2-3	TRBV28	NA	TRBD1	ASSEDRSTDTQY
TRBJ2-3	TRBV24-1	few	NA	ATSDVQGYDTQY
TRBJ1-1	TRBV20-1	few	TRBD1	SARDRPGTGRGDTEAF
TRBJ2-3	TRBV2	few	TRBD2	ASSVALAGGDTQY
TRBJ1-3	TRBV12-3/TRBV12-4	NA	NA	ASSPTHDSGNTIY
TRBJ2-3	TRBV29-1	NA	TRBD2	SVTGLAGWATDTQY
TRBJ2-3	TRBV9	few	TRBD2	ASSVGQAGVQDTQY
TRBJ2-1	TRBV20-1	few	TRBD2	SARSSGGASYNEQF
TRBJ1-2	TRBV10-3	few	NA	AIKGTEIGYT
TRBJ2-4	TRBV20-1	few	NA	SARGGEAKNIQY
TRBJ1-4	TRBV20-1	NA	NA	SARGGGGLHEKLF
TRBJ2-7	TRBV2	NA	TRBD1	ASSEGQGSRIQYYEQY
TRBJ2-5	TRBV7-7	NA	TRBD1	ASSRTRGHQETQY
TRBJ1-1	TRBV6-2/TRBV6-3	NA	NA	ASSYSTTGVGDTEAF
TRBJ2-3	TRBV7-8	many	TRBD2	ASSLVAGVADTQY
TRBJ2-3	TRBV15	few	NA	ATSKFQGTDTQY
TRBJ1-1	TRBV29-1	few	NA	SAPGSGAVEAF
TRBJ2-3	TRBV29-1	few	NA	SGFEGTDTQY
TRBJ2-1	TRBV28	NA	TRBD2	ASSPRLAGGPREGQF
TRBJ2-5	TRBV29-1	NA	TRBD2	SASRGSQETQY